One sample yielded the 20 T cell receptor beta chains listed below, sequenced in a study of T-cell reconstitution after alpha-beta-depleted transplantation in children. For TCRbeta, the library was prepared with unique molecular identifiers. From the PCR reads, TCRdb called clonotypes with MiXCR, one entry per CDR3 protein. The data hold about 980,000 distinct CDR3 sequences, with 25% to 35% observed a single time. The source was PBMCs, mostly from graft donor cells, collected 360 days after TCRalphabeta/CD19-depleted stem cell transplant. The receptors shown here come from a boy younger than two who had a stem cell transplant for SCID, so the T cells may come from the graft donor.

This clonotype has more than one count but fewer than ten. This sequence joins TRBV4-3 and TRBJ2-2, with no clear D. The CDR3 runs 13 residues. Per the germline V gene, CDR1 is LGHNA and CDR2 is YSLEER. Trimming removed 9 bases at V and 5 bases at J, with 13 bases between. CDR3 in amino acids: CASSLYITGELFF. CDR3 DNA: TGCGCCAGTAGTCTCTACATAACCGGGGAGCTGTTTTTT.

This clonotype showed up just a few times. This rearrangement joins TRBV3-1 to TRBJ2-2; TRBD1 is a possible D gene (5 bases). The germline V and J ends were trimmed by 4 bases and 4 bases, with 16 bases remaining between them. The CDR3 length is 16 residues. Germline CDR1 reads LGHDT; CDR2 reads YNNKEL (reference sequence). This CDR3 reads CASSRRTSQGTGELFF. The CDR3 DNA sequence: TGTGCCAGCAGCCGCCGGACATCGCAGGGCACCGGGGAGCTGTTTTTT.

V and J are TRBV10-3 and TRBJ2-1; D unclear. V was clipped by 2 bases and J by 6 bases, with 2 bases between them. The CDR3 length is 11 residues. CDR1 ENHRY and CDR2 SYGVKD come from the germline V gene. The CDR3 loop reads CAISEANEQFF. The CDR3 coding sequence is TGTGCCATCAGTGAGGCCAATGAGCAGTTCTTC.

The chain joins TRBV7-9 to TRBJ2-1, with 9 bases identical to TRBD2. The CDR3 covers 16 residues. Germline assignment: CDR1 SEHNR and CDR2 FQNEAQ (reference sequence). The trim removed 5 bases at V and 10 bases at J, leaving 15 bases unmatched. Here the CDR3 reads CASSLPGGGASSEQFF. DNA for the CDR3: TGTGCCAGCAGCCTCCCGGGCGGGGGGGCCTCGAGCGAGCAGTTCTTC.

The J gene is TRBJ2-3, the V gene TRBV11-2; no reliable D call. Germline values: CDR1 SGHAT, CDR2 FQNNGV. V lost 1 base, J lost 1 base, and 9 bases lay in between. The CDR3 has 15 amino acids. CDR3 region: CASSLVVSGTDTQYF. CDR3 in DNA: TGTGCCAGCAGCTTAGTAGTCTCGGGCACAGATACGCAGTATTTT.

The table lists this clonotype with a few counts. V gene TRBV12-3 or TRBV12-4 combines with J gene TRBJ2-5; D perhaps matches TRBD1 (5 bases). V was shortened by 2 bases and J by 1 base, with 11 bases between the two germline ends. The CDR3 contains 15 residues. The CDR3 sequence is CASSLRGLVQETQYF. In DNA form, the CDR3 reads TGTGCCAGCAGTTTAAGGGGCTTGGTCCAAGAGACCCAGTACTTC.

This clonotype was detected only a few times. V is TRBV7-2 and J is TRBJ2-7; the match to TRBD2 covers 11 bases. CDR1 is SGHTA and CDR2 is FQGNSA in the germline V gene. The CDR3 extends over 17 amino acids. Trimming cost V 0 bases and J 7 bases; bases outside gene matches: 11. CDR3 amino acids: CASSLALLAGGRGEQYF. CDR3 nucleotides: TGTGCCAGCAGCTTAGCGCTCCTAGCGGGGGGCCGGGGGGAGCAGTACTTC.

This clonotype was counted only a few times. J is TRBJ1-3 and V is TRBV10-2; D gene unclear. CDR1 and CDR2 (germline): WSHSY, SAAADI. Trimming left V 4 bases short and J 0 bases short, with 7 bases between. The CDR3 totals 14 residues. The CDR3 here is CASSGLSSGNTIYF. The CDR3 nucleotides read TGCGCCAGCAGTGGACTGAGCTCTGGAAACACCATATATTTT.

The CDR3 spells CQPSDTQYF. CDR3 nucleotide sequence: TGTCAACCATCAGATACGCAGTATTTT. This chain uses TRBV25-1 with TRBJ2-3; D unclear. Germline V lookup: CDR1 MGHDK, CDR2 SYGVNS. This CDR3 has 9 amino acids.

In DNA, the CDR3 is TGTGCCAGCAGTTTAACGCCGAGCCCAACTAATGAAAAACTGTTTTTT. Translated: CASSLTPSPTNEKLFF. The rearrangement links TRBV28 to TRBJ1-4; no definite D call. The CDR3 runs to 16 residues. Between the trimmed V and J ends, which lost 2 bases and 0 bases, there was a span of 10 bases. Looked up from germline, CDR1 is MDHEN and CDR2 is SYDVKM.

As concerns this clonotype: One end of the junction does not line up with germline, which may come from a read error. The genes are TRBV28 and TRBJ2-3, with D tentatively TRBD2 (5 bases). The CDR3 runs 16 residues. Germline-derived CDR1 and CDR2 are MDHEN and SYDVKM. Here the CDR3 DNA reads TGTGCCAGCAAGGAGGACTGGGCGGCGGGCACAGATGCGCAGTATTTT. Encoded protein: CASKEDWAAGTDAQYF.

V is TRBV15 and J is TRBJ2-1, with D perhaps TRBD2 (7 bases). V was pared by 2 bases and J by 7 bases, with 18 bases between. This CDR3 comprises 16 residues. Germline loops: CDR1 LNHNV, CDR2 YYDKDF (reference sequence). CDR3 DNA: TGTGCCACCAGCAGACCTTGGCGGGGGCCTCTGAATGAGCAGTTCTTC. Amino acids: CATSRPWRGPLNEQFF. Filled out from reference TRBV15 and TRBJ2-1, the complete variable domain reads DAMVIQNPRYQVTQFGKPVTLSCSQTLNHNVMYWYQQKSSQAPKLLFHYYDKDFNNEADTPDNFQSRRPNTSFCFLDIRSPGLGDTAMYLCATSRPWRGPLNEQFFGPGTRLTVL.

V usage is TRBV20-1 and J usage is TRBJ1-2; TRBD1 might be the D (6 bases). Trimming cost V 3 bases and J 3 bases, with 11 bases left between them. Germline CDR1 and CDR2: DFQATT and SNEGSKA (reference sequence). The CDR3 extends over 13 amino acids. As DNA, the CDR3 is TGCAGTGCTAGGGCCGGGACACACTATGGCTACACCTTC. Its translation: CSARAGTHYGYTF.

This clonotype has more than one count but fewer than ten. The chain is built from TRBV2 and TRBJ2-5; D gene unclear. The germline CDR1 and CDR2 sequences are SNHLY and FYNNEI. V was clipped by 7 bases and J by 2 bases, with 11 bases between them. The CDR3 covers 13 residues. The CDR3 DNA is TGTGCCAGCAATAGACTTCTTCAAGAGACCCAGTACTTC. Its protein product is CASNRLLQETQYF. The variable domain in full, with the rest retrieved from reference TRBV2 and TRBJ2-5, is EPEVTQTPSHQVTQMGQEVILRCVPISNHLYFYWYRQILGQKVEFLVSFYNNEISEKSEIFDDQFSVERPDGSNFTLKIRSTKLEDSAMYFCASNRLLQETQYFGPGTRLLVL.

V is TRBV7-9 and J is TRBJ1-2; tentative D call: TRBD1 (5 bases). CDR1 SEHNR and CDR2 FQNEAQ come from the germline V gene (reference sequence). Between the trimmed V and J ends, which lost 5 bases and 5 bases, there was a span of 18 bases. The CDR3 consists of 15 residues. This CDR3 reads CASSRDAGTAYGYTF. The CDR3 DNA reads TGTGCCAGCAGCCGTGATGCCGGGACTGCGTATGGCTACACCTTC.

This chain joins TRBV11-2 and TRBJ1-6, with 7 bases identical to TRBD1. The CDR3 is 14 amino acids. Germline trimming cut 5 bases from V and 10 bases from J; bases unmatched to any gene: 8. Germline-derived CDR1 and CDR2 are SGHAT and FQNNGV. The CDR3 sequence: CASSTDRSKSPLHF. The CDR3 nucleotides are TGTGCCAGCAGCACGGACAGGTCAAAGTCACCCCTCCACTTT.

This clonotype was detected ten times or more. The V and J genes are TRBV7-2 and TRBJ1-1, with D unclear. V dropped 2 bases and J dropped 3 bases, with 4 bases sitting between them. Looked up from germline, CDR1 is SGHTA and CDR2 is FQGNSA. The CDR3 extends over 12 amino acids. Written as DNA, the CDR3 is TGTGCCAGCAGCTTATGGGACACTGAAGCTTTCTTT. Translating gives CASSLWDTEAFF. Supplemented by reference TRBV7-2 and TRBJ1-1, the full variable domain reads GAGVSQSPSNKVTEKGKDVELRCDPISGHTALYWYRQSLGQGLEFLIYFQGNSAPDKSGLPSDRFSAERTGGSVSTLTIQRTQQEDSAVYLCASSLWDTEAFFGQGTRLTVV.

This chain joins TRBV10-3 and TRBJ2-7, with TRBD2 matching 8 bases. CDR1 ENHRY and CDR2 SYGVKD come from the germline V gene. With 2 bases clipped from V and 2 bases from J, the junction kept 8 bases outside the gene matches. CDR3 length equals 16 residues. The CDR3: CAISERGLVGTYEQYF. The DNA of the CDR3 is TGTGCCATCAGTGAGCGGGGACTAGTCGGTACCTACGAGCAGTACTTC.

The chain uses TRBV9 and TRBJ2-7; D unclear. Looked up from germline, CDR1 is SGDLS and CDR2 is YYNGEE. CDR3 length: 11 amino acids. V shed 0 bases and J shed 12 bases, with 10 bases lying between them. The CDR3 bases are TGTGCCAGCAGCGTAGGAGGCGAGTTGTACTTC. The encoded protein is CASSVGGELYF.

The chain uses TRBV12-3 or TRBV12-4 and TRBJ1-3; perhaps TRBD1 as D (5 bases). The CDR3 consists of 14 residues. Trimming left V 5 bases short and J 2 bases short, with 10 bases between. CDR3 in amino acids: CASSPRQTGNTIYF. The CDR3 nucleotides read TGTGCCAGCAGTCCCCGACAGACTGGAAACACCATATATTTT.